One T cell receptor beta chain is described in this entry. Sequencing used immunoSEQ multiplex PCR; TCRdb keeps in-frame clones, though not all of them. The sample carries roughly 23,000 clones, around nine tenths recorded once. Trimming left V 4 bases short and J 7 bases short, with 19 bases between. This CDR3 has 15 amino acids. Germline V lookup: CDR1 MDHEN, CDR2 SYDVKM. This entry belongs to a study of OX40 agonist ivuxolimab in advanced cancers. Study-wide context: Patients were roughly 81% male with ages roughly 20 to 80, mean about 65.

The source material was CD4+ or CD8+ T cells sorted from blood, sampled in a trial of the OX40 agonist ivuxolimab. The chain combines TRBV28 with TRBJ1-2; no clear D. The sequence was obtained from an adult with an advanced solid tumor such as melanoma, head and neck, liver or kidney cancer. CDR3 loop: CASSSPPPGPTGYTF. CDR3 coding DNA: TGTGCCAGCAGTTCGCCCCCTCCCGGACCAACTGGCTACACCTTC.